Sequencing of this T cell receptor (beta chain) was carried out in a study of CD8+CD57+ T cells in acquired aplastic anemia. Study in general: Isolated CD4+ and CD8+ cells, once sorted, yielded DNA averaging around 3.3 ug. Study-wide findings and caveats: Patients did not significantly differ from controls in CD8+ Simpson's diversity.

About this clonotype itself: Antigen unknown.

TCR beta VDJ and CDR3 profiles were obtained from a genomic DNA template. TCRdb ran MiXCR on the reads and lists one entry per CDR3 protein. The profile shows about 160,000 distinct CDR3 sequences, about 45% of them singletons. For sequencing, patients were chosen who had shown expansion of CD8+CD57+ cells by flow cytometry. Each patient had severe acquired aplastic anemia. The length of the CDR3 is 13 residues. V was trimmed by 11 bases and J by 3 bases, leaving 17 bases between them. CDR1 is SNHLY and CDR2 is FYNNEI in the germline V gene. The sequenced material came from sorted CD4+, CD8+, or CD8+CD57+ T cells (not recorded which) from PBMCs. This sequence originates from a human donor with aplastic anemia. J is TRBJ2-7 and V is TRBV2; D is unresolved. CDR3: CAGIGRSSYEQYF. CDR3 bases: TGTGCCGGGATTGGTCGGAGTAGCTACGAGCAGTACTTC.